A selection of T cell receptor beta chains follows, all from one sample in a study of T cells in Graves' hyperthyroidism and ophthalmopathy. TCRdb itself ran the multiplex PCR reads through MiXCR, one entry per CDR3 protein. There are about 640,000 distinct CDR3 sequences in the sample; around 20% occur only once, and 34% lies in the top ten. Sequencing input: blood. The source is a man aged 25-45 years with Graves' ophthalmopathy. Both conserved end residues are part of each CDR3. The order of the fields is D gene, V gene, clone size, J gene, CDR3 protein, CDR3 DNA. A D gene is named only where the DNA matches it firmly. Size is omitted from some rows. Given values are once, few, many or a class for expanded clones.

.	TRBV6-5	.	TRBJ1-1	CASSSHGARAFF	TGTGCCAGCAGTTCCCACGGGGCACGAGCTTTCTTT
.	TRBV5-1	few	TRBJ1-1	CASSEDPMNTEAFF	TGCGCCAGCAGCGAAGACCCCATGAACACTGAAGCTTTCTTT
.	TRBV5-8	.	TRBJ2-3	CASSPAGTASTDTQYF	TGTGCCAGCAGCCCGGCGGGGACGGCTAGCACAGATACGCAGTATTTT
.	TRBV18	many	TRBJ2-2	CASSSNTGELFF	TGTGCCAGCAGTTCGAACACCGGGGAGCTGTTTTTT
TRBD2	TRBV5-1	.	TRBJ2-3	CASSQKTSEFTDTQYF	TGCGCCAGCAGCCAAAAGACTAGCGAGTTCACAGATACGCAGTATTTT
.	TRBV7-2	many	TRBJ1-5	CASSSRQGNQPQHF	TGTGCCAGCAGCTCCCGACAGGGCAATCAGCCCCAGCATTTT
TRBD1	TRBV7-8	many	TRBJ2-3	CASSFTGTGPDTQYF	TGTGCCAGCAGCTTCACCGGGACAGGCCCAGATACGCAGTATTTT
.	TRBV7-9	.	TRBJ1-3	CASSTWGRFSGNTIYF	TGTGCCAGCAGCACTTGGGGACGGTTCTCTGGAAACACCATATATTTT
.	TRBV11-2	.	TRBJ2-6	CASSLNLDRLSGANVLTF	TGTGCCAGCAGCTTAAATCTGGACAGACTCTCTGGGGCCAACGTCCTGACTTTC
.	TRBV6-1	many	TRBJ1-1	CASKLNTEAFF	TGTGCCAGCAAGCTGAACACTGAAGCTTTCTTT
TRBD1	TRBV28	many	TRBJ1-2	CASSRQGPIYGYTF	TGTGCCAGCAGCCGACAGGGTCCCATCTATGGCTACACCTTC
TRBD1	TRBV6-1	.	TRBJ1-3	CASSTDPGGGNTIYF	TGTGCCAGCAGTACGGACCCAGGGGGTGGAAACACCATATATTTT
TRBD2	TRBV5-1	few	TRBJ2-7	CASSGNSGSSYEQYF	TGCGCCAGCAGCGGGAATAGCGGGAGCTCCTACGAGCAGTACTTC
TRBD1	TRBV20-1	few	TRBJ1-6	CSAPDQGASSPLHF	TGCAGTGCTCCCGACCAGGGGGCGAGTTCACCCCTCCACTTT
.	TRBV5-1	.	TRBJ2-1	CASSTTAVGPRDEQFF	TGCGCCAGCAGCACCACGGCGGTTGGTCCCCGGGATGAGCAGTTCTTC
TRBD1	TRBV28	many	TRBJ1-5	CASSPIRDRGKIGGNQPQHF	TGTGCCAGCAGTCCTATCCGGGACAGGGGGAAAATTGGGGGCAATCAGCCCCAGCATTTT
.	TRBV25-1	.	TRBJ2-1	CASSGGVAVDYNEQFF	TGTGCCAGCAGTGGGGGCGTAGCGGTAGACTACAATGAGCAGTTCTTC
.	TRBV30	many	TRBJ1-5	CAWSLGQPNQPQHF	TGTGCCTGGAGTCTGGGGCAGCCTAATCAGCCCCAGCATTTT
.	TRBV28	.	TRBJ1-4	CASTPEMGLISRVKLFF	TGTGCCAGCACCCCGGAGATGGGGCTGATCTCGCGCGTAAAACTGTTTTTT
.	TRBV24-1	few	TRBJ2-7	CATSDLGYEQYF	TGTGCCACCAGTGATTTGGGCTACGAGCAGTACTTC
.	TRBV9	.	TRBJ2-2	CASSVTSRGSNTGELFF	TGTGCCAGCAGCGTAACGTCACGGGGCTCGAACACCGGGGAGCTGTTTTTT
TRBD2	TRBV7-6	.	TRBJ2-1	CASSSHSGRAYNEQFF	TGTGCCAGCAGCTCGCATAGCGGGAGAGCCTACAATGAGCAGTTCTTC
.	TRBV11-3	many	TRBJ2-2	CASSSSFGNVTGELFF	TGTGCCAGCAGCTCCAGTTTTGGGAACGTTACCGGGGAGCTGTTTTTT
TRBD1	TRBV20-1	.	TRBJ2-7	CSARDTWDSNYEQYF	TGCAGTGCTAGAGATACGTGGGACAGCAACTACGAGCAGTACTTC
.	TRBV20-1	many	TRBJ1-6	CSASSPEGSPLHF	TGCAGTGCTAGTAGCCCTGAGGGCTCACCCCTCCACTTT
.	TRBV24-1	.	TRBJ2-5	CATREGRETQYF	TGTGCCACCAGAGAAGGGAGAGAGACCCAGTACTTC
.	TRBV20-1	.	TRBJ1-2	CSARDESKGYGYTF	TGCAGTGCTAGAGATGAAAGTAAGGGCTATGGCTACACCTTC
.	TRBV5-1	few	TRBJ2-7	CASSLVTGTSYEQYF	TGCGCCAGCAGCTTGGTAACAGGGACATCCTACGAGCAGTACTTC